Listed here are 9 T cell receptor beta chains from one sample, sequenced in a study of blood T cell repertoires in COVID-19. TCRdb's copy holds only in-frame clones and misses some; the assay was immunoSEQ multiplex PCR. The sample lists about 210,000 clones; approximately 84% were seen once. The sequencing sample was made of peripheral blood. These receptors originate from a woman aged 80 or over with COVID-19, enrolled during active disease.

The CDR3 DNA sequence: TGTGCCAGCAATTTCGGGCTTAGGACTAATCAGCCCCAGCATTTT. It specifies CASNFGLRTNQPQHF. V is TRBV28 and J is TRBJ1-5; D not certain. The CDR3 has 15 residues. The germline CDR1 and CDR2 sequences are MDHEN and SYDVKM. The V end was cut by 7 bases, the J end by 4 bases, with 17 bases between.

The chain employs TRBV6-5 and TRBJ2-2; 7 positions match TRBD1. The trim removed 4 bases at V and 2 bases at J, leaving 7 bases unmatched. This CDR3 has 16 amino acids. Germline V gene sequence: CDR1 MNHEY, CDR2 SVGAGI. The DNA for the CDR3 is TGTGCCAGCAGTTGGGGACAGTCTACTAACACCGGGGAGCTGTTTTTT. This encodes CASSWGQSTNTGELFF.

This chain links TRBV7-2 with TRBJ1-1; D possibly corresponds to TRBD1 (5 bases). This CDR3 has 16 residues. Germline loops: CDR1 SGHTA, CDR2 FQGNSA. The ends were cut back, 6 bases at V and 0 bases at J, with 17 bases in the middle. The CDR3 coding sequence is TGTGCCAGCAGGAAACTCAGGACGGGGGTGAACACTGAAGCTTTCTTT. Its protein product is CASRKLRTGVNTEAFF.

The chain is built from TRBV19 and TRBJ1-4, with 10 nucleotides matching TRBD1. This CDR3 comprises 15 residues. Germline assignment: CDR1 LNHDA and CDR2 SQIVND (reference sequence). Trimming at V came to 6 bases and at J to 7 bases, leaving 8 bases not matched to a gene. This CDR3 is CASRAPGQGFEKLFF. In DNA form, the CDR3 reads TGTGCCAGTAGAGCACCGGGACAGGGGTTTGAAAAACTGTTTTTT. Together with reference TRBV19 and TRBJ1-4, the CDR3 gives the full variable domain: DGGITQSPKYLFRKEGQNVTLSCEQNLNHDAMYWYRQDPGQGLRLIYYSQIVNDFQKGDIAEGYSVSREKKESFPLTVTSAQKNPTAFYLCASRAPGQGFEKLFFGSGTQLSVL.

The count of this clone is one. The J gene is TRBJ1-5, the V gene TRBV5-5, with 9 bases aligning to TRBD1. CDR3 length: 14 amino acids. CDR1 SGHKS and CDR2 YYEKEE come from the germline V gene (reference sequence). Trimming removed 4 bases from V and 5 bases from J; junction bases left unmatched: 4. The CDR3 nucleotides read TGTGCCAGCAGCCGGGGACAGGGCGATCAGCCCCAGCATTTT. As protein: CASSRGQGDQPQHF.

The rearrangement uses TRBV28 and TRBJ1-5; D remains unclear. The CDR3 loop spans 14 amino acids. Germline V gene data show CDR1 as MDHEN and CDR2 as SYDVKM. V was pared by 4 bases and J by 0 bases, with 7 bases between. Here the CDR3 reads CASSSTLSNQPQHF. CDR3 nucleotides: TGTGCCAGCAGTTCGACACTTAGCAATCAGCCCCAGCATTTT.

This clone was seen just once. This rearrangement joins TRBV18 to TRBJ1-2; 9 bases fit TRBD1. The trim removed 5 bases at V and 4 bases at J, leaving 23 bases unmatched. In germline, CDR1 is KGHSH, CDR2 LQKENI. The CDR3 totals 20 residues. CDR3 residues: CASSAEQGALAWSEGYGYTF. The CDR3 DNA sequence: TGTGCCAGCTCAGCCGAACAGGGGGCGCTTGCTTGGTCAGAGGGCTATGGCTACACCTTC.

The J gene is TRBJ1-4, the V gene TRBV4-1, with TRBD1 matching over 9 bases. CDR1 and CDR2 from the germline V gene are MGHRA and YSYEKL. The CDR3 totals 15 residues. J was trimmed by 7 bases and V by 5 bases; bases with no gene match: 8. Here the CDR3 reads CASSTHRGQGEKLFF. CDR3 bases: TGCGCCAGCAGCACCCACAGGGGGCAAGGTGAAAAACTGTTTTTT.

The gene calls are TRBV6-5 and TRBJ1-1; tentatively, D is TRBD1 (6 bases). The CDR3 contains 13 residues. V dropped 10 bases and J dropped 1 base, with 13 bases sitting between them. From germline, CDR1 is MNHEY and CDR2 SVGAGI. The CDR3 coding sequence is TGTGCCACCCGTGGGGGCGCGAACACTGAAGCTTTCTTT. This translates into CATRGGANTEAFF.